The subject of this entry is one TCR beta chain. Germline assignment: CDR1 SGHRS and CDR2 YFSETQ. V was trimmed by 4 bases and J by 7 bases, leaving 20 bases between them. This CDR3 comprises 15 residues. Produced via immunoSEQ multiplex PCR; TCRdb's table is partial and in-frame only. The sample contains 1.5 million to 1.9 million clones, about 98% of which appear only once. The data were taken from a study of shared clonotypes between healthy human individuals. The clonotype originates from a man aged 30 to 45 in good health. This chain connects TRBV5-1 to TRBJ1-1; tentative D call: TRBD1 (6 bases). Sequenced sample: naive CD4+ T cells sorted from blood. Specified subset: CD45RA+ positively selected. CDR3 sequence (DNA): TGCGCCAGCAGCGATCCCCGAGGAAACAGGGTTGAAGCTTTCTTT. This translates into CASSDPRGNRVEAFF. Full variable domain (missing parts from reference TRBV5-1 and TRBJ1-1): KAGVTQTPRYLIKTRGQQVTLSCSPISGHRSVSWYQQTPGQGLQFLFEYFSETQRNKGNFPGRFSGRQFSNSRSEMNVSTLELGDSALYLCASSDPRGNRVEAFFGQGTRLTVV.